What follows are 26 T cell receptor beta chains derived from one specimen sequenced in a study of cytomegalovirus exposure and HLA in healthy donors. The PCR employed 60 Vbeta primers together with 13 Jbeta primers. TCRdb's table, derived via immunoSEQ multiplex PCR, lists solely in-frame clones and lacks some. The sample has roughly 160,000 clones, around 73% seen once. The specimen sequenced was PBMCs. The receptors were gathered from a woman aged 18-35 years in good health and CMV-seropositive.

This clone was observed a few times. The chain uses TRBV7-2 and TRBJ1-1; 10 nucleotides agree with TRBD1. The CDR3 loop spans 14 amino acids. V dropped 5 bases and J dropped 5; count of bases not matched to a gene: 5. The germline V gene encodes CDR1 SGHTA and CDR2 FQGNSA. The DNA for the CDR3 is TGTGCCAGCAGCGCGAGACAGGGGGCTACTGAAGCTTTCTTT. Translated: CASSARQGATEAFF.

V gene TRBV19 combines with J gene TRBJ1-5, with 9 positions matching TRBD1. Germline V gene sequence: CDR1 LNHDA, CDR2 SQIVND (reference sequence). The CDR3 has 14 residues. V was pared by 8 bases and J by 4 bases, with 6 bases of the junction left unmatched. The CDR3 bases are TGTGCCAGTGAGGGACAGGGAAAAAATCAGCCCCAGCATTTT. Translation gives CASEGQGKNQPQHF.

J is TRBJ2-7 and V is TRBV2; a possible D gene is TRBD1 (6 bases). This CDR3 has 16 amino acids. The V and J ends lost 6 bases and 3 bases respectively, with 21 bases between them. Germline V gene data show CDR1 as SNHLY and CDR2 as FYNNEI. The CDR3 is CASSDFGQSGYYEQYF. The CDR3, as DNA: TGTGCCAGCAGCGACTTCGGACAGAGCGGCTACTACGAGCAGTACTTC.

The rearrangement joins TRBV4-3 to TRBJ1-1, with a tentative D call TRBD1 (5 bases). The V end was cut by 3 bases, the J end by 8 bases, with 22 bases between. This CDR3 contains 16 residues. Germline V gene lookup returns CDR1 LGHNA and CDR2 YSLEER. CDR3 nucleotides: TGCGCCAGCAGCCATTCTAAGGATGGGAGGGGCAGGGAAGCTTTCTTT. As protein: CASSHSKDGRGREAFF.

This chain connects TRBV7-2 to TRBJ1-1; possibly TRBD1 for D (5 bases). Germline V gene sequence: CDR1 SGHTA, CDR2 FQGNSA. The V gene lost 3 bases and the J gene lost 1 base, with 6 bases spanning the gap. The CDR3 consists of 13 residues. The CDR3 region has the DNA TGTGCCAGCAGCTTCCAGGGGAACACTGAAGCTTTCTTT. It translates to CASSFQGNTEAFF. Looking up the rest from reference TRBV7-2 and TRBJ1-1 gives the full variable domain: GAGVSQSPSNKVTEKGKDVELRCDPISGHTALYWYRQSLGQGLEFLIYFQGNSAPDKSGLPSDRFSAERTGGSVSTLTIQRTQQEDSAVYLCASSFQGNTEAFFGQGTRLTVV.

This clone was counted only a few times. V is TRBV7-2 and J is TRBJ1-1; no clear D gene. The V end was cut by 0 bases, the J end by 0 bases, with 8 bases between. The CDR3 totals 15 residues. Germline V gene data show CDR1 as SGHTA and CDR2 as FQGNSA. In DNA, the CDR3 is TGTGCCAGCAGCTTAGCCGTATTTATGAACACTGAAGCTTTCTTT. This codes for CASSLAVFMNTEAFF.

The chain uses TRBV6-1 and TRBJ1-1; D gene uncertain. The germline V gene has CDR1 MNHNS and CDR2 SASEGT. The V end lost 7 bases, the J end lost 1 base, and 13 bases lay between the germline ends. The CDR3 is made up of 14 amino acids. This CDR3 is CASTHPAKNTEAFF. CDR3 DNA sequence: TGTGCCAGCACTCACCCCGCTAAGAACACTGAAGCTTTCTTT.

The chain employs TRBV15 and TRBJ2-1, with TRBD2 matching 7 bases. Germline V gene lookup returns CDR1 LNHNV and CDR2 YYDKDF (reference sequence). There are 13 residues in the CDR3. Trimming took 5 bases from V and 12 from J; bases not matched to a gene: 10. The CDR3 here is CATSPRGGGTQFF. The CDR3 region has the DNA TGTGCCACCAGCCCCCGTGGGGGGGGTACGCAGTTCTTC.

The chain links TRBV4-1 to TRBJ2-3; 11 nucleotides agree with TRBD2. Germline CDR1 is MGHRA and CDR2 is YSYEKL. Losses at the gene ends were 5 bases for V and 6 bases for J; bases not matched to a gene: 7. CDR3 length equals 15 residues. The chain's CDR3 is CASSRTSGSYDTQYF. CDR3 DNA sequence: TGCGCCAGCAGCAGGACTAGCGGGTCATACGATACGCAGTATTTT.

CDR3 protein: CASSLSGTSGPYSYNEQFF. DNA of the CDR3: TGTGCCAGCAGCTTAAGTGGGACTAGCGGGCCCTACTCCTACAATGAGCAGTTCTTC. The rearrangement uses TRBV7-3 and TRBJ2-1, with 12 nucleotides matching TRBD2. Germline lookup yields CDR1 SGHTA and CDR2 FQGTGA. The CDR3 loop spans 19 amino acids. J was trimmed by 0 bases and V by 1 base; bases with no gene match: 7.

The chain links TRBV7-6 to TRBJ2-1; 10 bases line up with TRBD2. Trimming cost V 5 bases and J 3 bases; bases outside gene matches: 7. CDR3 length: 16 amino acids. The V gene's germline CDR1 is SGHVS and CDR2 FNYEAQ. The CDR3: CASSTLAGDYYNEQFF. The CDR3 nucleotides are TGTGCCAGCAGCACTCTAGCGGGGGACTACTACAATGAGCAGTTCTTC.

The chain couples TRBV7-2 to TRBJ1-5; no clear D. V was cut by 2 bases and J by 10 bases, with 15 bases left in between. CDR3 length: 14 residues. CDR1 is SGHTA, CDR2 FQGNSA, per germline. DNA for the CDR3: TGTGCCAGCAGCTTACGGGATTCGGGTAGTCCCCAGCATTTT. Its protein product is CASSLRDSGSPQHF. The variable domain in full, with the rest retrieved from reference TRBV7-2 and TRBJ1-5, is GAGVSQSPSNKVTEKGKDVELRCDPISGHTALYWYRQSLGQGLEFLIYFQGNSAPDKSGLPSDRFSAERTGGSVSTLTIQRTQQEDSAVYLCASSLRDSGSPQHFGDGTRLSIL.

This clone turned up a few times. The genes are TRBV2 and TRBJ2-1; TRBD1 agrees at 8 bases. The germline V gene encodes CDR1 SNHLY and CDR2 FYNNEI. This CDR3 comprises 12 residues. V trimming: 8 bases; J trimming: 5 bases; junction bases outside the gene matches: 2. CDR3 region: CASRDRNNEQFF. In DNA, the CDR3 is TGTGCCAGCCGGGACAGGAACAATGAGCAGTTCTTC.

The chain employs TRBV28 and TRBJ2-1, with D perhaps TRBD1 (6 bases). CDR3 length: 15 residues. With 5 bases removed from V and 5 bases from J, the gap between germline ends came to 16 bases. Germline assignment: CDR1 MDHEN and CDR2 SYDVKM. The CDR3 reads CASSDMGARHNEQFF. CDR3 bases: TGTGCCAGCAGTGATATGGGGGCCAGACACAATGAGCAGTTCTTC.

The gene calls are TRBV27 and TRBJ1-2; 10 nucleotides match TRBD1. J was trimmed by 7 bases and V by 5 bases; bases with no gene match: 4. CDR3 length: 13 residues. Germline CDR1 MNHEY, CDR2 SMNVEV (reference sequence). CDR3 in DNA: TGTGCCAGCAGTGGGACAGGGGCGACTGGCTACACCTTC. This sequence encodes CASSGTGATGYTF.

The chain has TRBV5-1 and TRBJ1-1, with D tentatively TRBD1 (6 bases). Germline assignment: CDR1 SGHRS and CDR2 YFSETQ. The CDR3 sequence is 12 residues long. V lost 7 bases, J lost 3 bases, and 10 bases lay in between. CDR3 protein: CASGTQDTEAFF. CDR3 DNA: TGCGCCAGCGGGACACAGGACACTGAAGCTTTCTTT.

The DNA of the CDR3 is TGCGCCAGCAGCCCAGATGGGAGCAACTCCTATAATTCACCCCTCCACTTT. It specifies CASSPDGSNSYNSPLHF. This chain uses TRBV5-1 with TRBJ1-6; no clear D. CDR3 length equals 17 residues. V lost 4 bases and J 0 bases, leaving 14 bases between the germline ends. Germline CDR1 and CDR2: SGHRS and YFSETQ.

The chain links TRBV7-9 to TRBJ2-3, with TRBD1 matching 8 bases. The germline CDR1 and CDR2 sequences are SEHNR and FQNEAQ (reference sequence). CDR3 length: 16 residues. V was pared by 2 bases and J by 2 bases, with 6 bases of the junction left unmatched. CDR3 region: CASSLQGARITDTQYF. CDR3 sequence (DNA): TGTGCCAGCAGCTTACAGGGGGCGCGGATCACAGATACGCAGTATTTT. Filled out from reference TRBV7-9 and TRBJ2-3, the complete variable domain reads DTGVSQNPRHKITKRGQNVTFRCDPISEHNRLYWYRQTLGQGPEFLTYFQNEAQLEKSRLLSDRFSAERPKGSFSTLEIQRTEQGDSAMYLCASSLQGARITDTQYFGPGTRLTVL.

Only one count was recorded for this clone. The chain links TRBV10-3 to TRBJ2-5; TRBD2 agrees at 13 bases. The CDR3 is made up of 16 amino acids. Germline lookup yields CDR1 ENHRY and CDR2 SYGVKD. With 11 bases clipped from V and 1 base from J, the junction kept 10 bases outside the gene matches. CDR3 in DNA: TGTGCCTCCGGTCGGGGACTAGCGGGGACCCAAGAGACCCAGTACTTC. Amino acids: CASGRGLAGTQETQYF.

The chain uses TRBV5-1 and TRBJ2-1; perhaps TRBD1 as D (6 bases). Germline V gives CDR1 SGHRS, CDR2 YFSETQ. V was cut by 0 bases and J by 9 bases, with 10 bases left in between. The CDR3 spans 13 residues. The CDR3 DNA follows: TGCGCCAGCAGCTTGGCTACAGGGATTGAGCAGTTCTTC. It codes for CASSLATGIEQFF.

The rearrangement uses TRBV5-4 and TRBJ2-1; perhaps TRBD1 as D (6 bases). V lost 4 bases to trimming and J lost 4 bases, with 15 bases between them. Germline V gene data show CDR1 as SGHNT and CDR2 as YYREEE (reference sequence). CDR3 size: 15 residues. The CDR3 sequence: CASSPSGQWYNEQFF. As DNA, the CDR3 is TGTGCCAGCAGCCCCTCAGGACAGTGGTACAATGAGCAGTTCTTC.

This sequence joins TRBV5-1 and TRBJ2-1; no firm D call. Looked up from germline, CDR1 is SGHRS and CDR2 is YFSETQ. The CDR3 extends over 14 amino acids. V was trimmed by 7 bases and J by 5 bases, leaving 16 bases between them. CDR3 loop: CASGRHPANNEQFF. The DNA of the CDR3 is TGCGCCAGCGGCAGACACCCGGCGAACAATGAGCAGTTCTTC. The whole variable domain, remainder taken from reference TRBV5-1 and TRBJ2-1, is KAGVTQTPRYLIKTRGQQVTLSCSPISGHRSVSWYQQTPGQGLQFLFEYFSETQRNKGNFPGRFSGRQFSNSRSEMNVSTLELGDSALYLCASGRHPANNEQFFGPGTRLTVL.

The V gene is TRBV6-5, the J gene TRBJ2-5, with D maybe TRBD2 (5 bases). The germline V gene encodes CDR1 MNHEY and CDR2 SVGAGI. V dropped 6 bases and J dropped 2 bases, with 16 bases sitting between them. The CDR3 spans 15 residues. In DNA, the CDR3 is TGTGCCAGCAGCCCCGGCGAGGGCGTTCAAGAGACCCAGTACTTC. Amino acids: CASSPGEGVQETQYF.

This sequence joins TRBV27 and TRBJ2-7; D may be TRBD2 (7 bases). The CDR3 covers 14 residues. The V end was cut by 5 bases, the J end by 6 bases, with 17 bases between. Germline assignment: CDR1 MNHEY and CDR2 SMNVEV (reference sequence). The CDR3 region is CASSPRGGFGEQYF. In DNA form, the CDR3 reads TGTGCCAGCAGTCCAAGGGGGGGATTCGGCGAGCAGTACTTC.

This sequence joins TRBV6-4 and TRBJ2-3; 9 nucleotides align to TRBD2. V trimming: 3 bases; J trimming: 6 bases; junction bases outside the gene matches: 10. This CDR3 region has 16 residues. Germline assignment: CDR1 MRHNA and CDR2 SNTAGT. In DNA form, the CDR3 reads TGTGCCAGCAGTGAGAGTAGCGGGGGCCCGGAGGATACGCAGTATTTT. This gives the protein CASSESSGGPEDTQYF.

The rearrangement joins TRBV6-1 to TRBJ1-5; D is unclear. Germline V gene data show CDR1 as MNHNS and CDR2 as SASEGT. The CDR3 length is 15 residues. V lost 6 bases, J lost 2 bases, and 14 bases lay in between. CDR3: CASSLQPGGNQPQHF. Here the CDR3 DNA reads TGTGCCAGCAGCTTGCAACCGGGTGGCAATCAGCCCCAGCATTTT.